A selection of T cell receptor beta chains follows, all from one sample in a study of T-cell memory formation after mild COVID-19. A single record per CDR3 protein comes from TCRdb applying MiXCR to the 5' RACE reads. In the table there are 350,000 to 500,000 distinct CDR3 sequences, 15% to 20% of which are singletons. Material: PBMCs or a T cell subset sorted from them (not recorded which). The receptors were gathered from an adult woman who had mild COVID-19 (a few samples of this study predate the infection). Cell type and time point are not known. Each CDR3 is given with its conserved first and last residue. Each record gives: V gene, clone size, D gene, J gene, CDR3 DNA, CDR3 protein. A D gene is named only where the DNA matches it firmly. Expanded clones are given a class, and other clones once, few, many or no size at all.

TRBV7-3	-	-	TRBJ2-3	TGTGCCAGCAGACTTACAATCTCTAGCACAGATACGCAGTATTTT	CASRLTISSTDTQYF
TRBV3-1	few	-	TRBJ2-3	TGTGCCAGCAGCCAAGATAATACCTTTAGCACAGATACGCAGTATTTT	CASSQDNTFSTDTQYF
TRBV11-2	few	TRBD2	TRBJ2-1	TGTGCCAGCAGCTTAAGGACTAGCGGGAGGTTCAATGAGCAGTTCTTC	CASSLRTSGRFNEQFF
TRBV19	-	-	TRBJ2-1	TGTGCCAGTAGTGGCCAGGAGGGGGATGAGCAGTTCTTC	CASSGQEGDEQFF
TRBV24-1	-	TRBD1	TRBJ2-1	TGTGCCACCAGCCAAACAGGGGGCGCGTACAATGAGCAGTTCTTC	CATSQTGGAYNEQFF
TRBV6-1	-	TRBD1	TRBJ2-7	TGTGCCAGCAGGAAAACAAGGGGGCAAGGGCACTACGAGCAGTACTTC	CASRKTRGQGHYEQYF
TRBV27	-	-	TRBJ2-3	TGTGCCAGCAAGCGCCAAGGCCCAGATACGCAGTATTTT	CASKRQGPDTQYF
TRBV15	few	-	TRBJ2-1	TGTGCCACCAGCAGAGCCCGGGGGGCCCAGTACAATGAGCAGTTCTTC	CATSRARGAQYNEQFF
TRBV7-6	-	TRBD1	TRBJ2-5	TGTGCCAGCAGCGAGACAGGGGGCGGTAGGGAGACCCAGTACTTC	CASSETGGGRETQYF
TRBV5-1	-	-	TRBJ1-2	TGCGCCAGCAGCCTATCGACAGCCGCTAACTATGGCTACACCTTC	CASSLSTAANYGYTF
TRBV20-1	-	-	TRBJ2-5	TGCAGTGCTAGAGACCTACTGGAGATACAAGAGACCCAGTACTTC	CSARDLLEIQETQYF
TRBV20-1	few	TRBD2	TRBJ2-3	TGCAGTGCTAGGAGTTATGGGACTAGCGGGAGCCGGGTCACAGATACGCAGTATTTT	CSARSYGTSGSRVTDTQYF